This T cell receptor (beta chain) was retrieved from a study of regulatory T cells in long-lasting Graves disease. The CDR3 totals 16 residues. Trimming left V 3 bases short and J 4 bases short, with 17 bases between. The germline V gene encodes CDR1 MNHNS and CDR2 SASEGT. This clonotype was seen at least ten times. With iRepertoire HTBI primers and Arm-PCR of CDR3 regions, TCR beta libraries were built. Methods used by the authors: In the combined samples, some 59 TRBV and 15 or so TRBJ segments were identified. TCRdb independently ran MiXCR on the multiplex PCR reads; one entry per CDR3 protein. The V and J calls were not made by the authors but by TCRdb's processing. Among roughly 320,000 distinct CDR3 sequences listed, 16% were seen once. Time point noted: newly diagnosed GD, antithyroid drugs for less than 3 months. The TCR library was made from RNA that had been extracted from PBMCs in TRIzol.

These records were also assigned to another study, of T cells in Graves' hyperthyroidism and ophthalmopathy. Per that study: Ophthalmopathy onset followed model prediction by a median roughly 6.5 months.

The rearrangement joins TRBV6-1 to TRBJ2-3; D gene unclear. The TCR originated in a man aged 35 to 55 with Graves disease. The specimen was peripheral blood mononuclear cells (PBMCs), collected at new diagnosis, from a patient treated with antithyroid drugs. This chain's CDR3 is CASSDGLGYGADTQYF. The CDR3, as DNA: TGTGCCAGCAGTGATGGGTTGGGGTACGGCGCAGATACGCAGTATTTT.